In its sample, the clone carrying this T cell receptor beta chain was seen many times. These data belong to a study of early T cells in non-severe SARS-CoV-2 infection. TCRdb re-derived calls from the 5' RACE reads in MiXCR, one entry per CDR3 protein. The sample yields approximately 28,000 distinct CDR3 sequences, roughly 5.3% seen once. This CDR3 is 16 amino acids long. The germline CDR1 and CDR2 sequences are LNHDA and SQIVND (reference sequence). The V end was cut by 3 bases, the J end by 1 base, with 14 bases between. The chain recombines TRBV19 with TRBJ2-3; D is perhaps TRBD2 (5 bases). Sequencing was performed on whole blood. The TCR comes from an adult who was a healthcare worker with PCR-confirmed SARS-CoV-2 infection or an uninfected control (not recorded which). In DNA, the CDR3 is TGTGCCAGTAGTATGGCAGCGGACGGGGGCACAGATACGCAGTATTTT. Encoded protein: CASSMAADGGTDTQYF.